This TCR beta chain appears in the sequencing data of a study of tumor-infiltrating lymphocytes in primary liver carcinoma. Turning to the study itself: Between about 4 and 11 cm across, the tumors were all of stage T1-T3 N0M0.

Starting from 500 ng of total RNA, TCR beta cDNA was produced with a primer in the constant region. For TCR beta, libraries were produced by three nested multiplex PCR rounds using slightly modified ARM-PCR. Amplification in the first two PCR rounds was performed using TRBV1-TRBV30 forward primers and a C-beta reverse primer for approximately 10 cycles each. TCRdb recomputed calls from the multiplex PCR reads with MiXCR, one row per CDR3 protein. The sample holds 300,000 to 400,000 distinct CDR3 sequences, approximately 60% seen once. Unsorted whole blood supplied the RNA, and germline DNA was extracted too. Findings of the study overall: Samples, which were bulk and unsorted, did not allow CD4+ and CD8+ repertoires to be compared.

This CDR3 contains 17 residues. Per the germline V gene, CDR1 is LGHNA and CDR2 is YSLEER. On this clonotype itself: Its antigen is unidentified. One junction end does not reproduce the germline sequence, and a read error may be involved.

The origin of this receptor is a man in his forties or fifties with primary liver carcinoma and hepatitis B virus infection. The chain is built from TRBV4-3 and TRBJ1-1; D perhaps matches TRBD1 (5 bases). The specimen sequenced was peripheral blood. CDR3 nucleotide sequence: TGCGCCAGCGGCCAAGGTCGGGGCCATACGTCGAACACTGAAGCTTTCTTT. As protein: CASGQGRGHTSNTEAFF.